The next 5 T cell receptor beta chains were all read from a single sample in a study of blood T cells in healthy people across ages. The second PCR ran about 6 to 12 cycles with a sample-barcoded 5' primer and J-beta primers. TCRdb processed the 5' RACE reads anew with MiXCR; each CDR3 protein has one entry. Altogether around 620,000 distinct CDR3 sequences are present, approximately 30% being singletons, with the ten largest covering around a sixth. Sequences were obtained from blood. The source of these receptors is a woman aged 70-85 years in good health.

There are a few counts of this clonotype. The chain links TRBV10-3 to TRBJ2-7, with 7 bases matching TRBD2. The CDR3 runs to 13 residues. Unmatched junction bases numbered 7, after V lost 6 bases and J lost 5 bases. Germline CDR1 ENHRY, CDR2 SYGVKD. CDR3 nucleotides: TGTGCCATCAGATTCACCGGGACTAACGAGCAGTACTTC. Translation: CAIRFTGTNEQYF.

This clonotype was found a few times. The rearrangement uses TRBV10-3 and TRBJ1-6, with 9 bases matching TRBD1. V was pared by 7 bases and J by 5 bases, with 3 bases of the junction left unmatched. The CDR3 runs to 14 residues. The germline gives CDR1 ENHRY, CDR2 SYGVKD. This chain's CDR3 is CAINTGGNNSPLHF. CDR3 DNA sequence: TGTGCCATCAACACAGGGGGCAATAATTCACCCCTCCACTTT.

The J gene is TRBJ2-1, the V gene TRBV20-1, with D possibly matching TRBD2 (7 bases). The CDR3 extends over 16 amino acids. The ends were cut back, 0 bases at V and 3 bases at J, with 15 bases in the middle. In germline, CDR1 is DFQATT, CDR2 SNEGSKA (reference sequence). The CDR3 coding sequence is TGCAGTGCTAGAGATCGGAGGGGGGGAGGCTACAATGAGCAGTTCTTC. Encoded protein: CSARDRRGGGYNEQFF.

This clonotype was detected only a few times. One end of the junction varies from germline; a read error may be responsible. The rearrangement uses TRBV7-3 and TRBJ2-1; TRBD2 agrees at 12 bases. CDR3 length: 17 residues. Germline V gives CDR1 SGHTA, CDR2 FQGTGA. The CDR3 protein is CASSSPSASGGANEQFF. The CDR3 nucleotides read TGTGCCAGTAGCTCACCCTCGGCTAGCGGGGGGGCGAATGAGCAGTTCTTC. Supplemented by reference TRBV7-3 and TRBJ2-1, the full variable domain reads GAGVSQTPSNKVTEKGKYVELRCDPISGHTALYWYRQSLGQGPEFLIYFQGTGAADDSGLPNDRFFAVRPEGSVSTLKIQRTERGDSAVYLCASSSPSASGGANEQFFGPGTRLTVL.

This clonotype appeared a few times. One end of the junction fails to match germline, which may point to a read error. The V and J genes are TRBV5-1 and TRBJ2-5; D not certain. The CDR3 loop spans 14 amino acids. The V gene's germline CDR1 is SGHRS and CDR2 YFSETQ. DNA of the CDR3: TGCGCCAACAGCTTGGAACGGAACCAAGAGACCCAGTACTTC. Translating it yields CANSLERNQETQYF.